The 23 T cell receptor beta chains below come from one sample, sequenced in a study of shared clonotypes between healthy human individuals. Terminally differentiated effector memory CD45RA+ cells were left out of the naive CD8 fraction, which was CD45RO-negative and positively selected for CCR7. TCRdb's copy holds only in-frame clones and misses some; the assay was immunoSEQ multiplex PCR. The repertoire consists of about 580,000 clones, with 98% occurring once and the leading ten covering 0.3%. The specimen sequenced was naive CD8+ T cells sorted from blood. These receptors all come from a man aged 25-45 years in good health.

The chain links TRBV29-1 to TRBJ2-7; unclear D gene. This CDR3 is built from 13 residues. Germline V lookup: CDR1 SQVTM, CDR2 ANQGSEA. With 4 bases removed from V and 0 bases from J, the gap between germline ends came to 10 bases. Written as DNA, the CDR3 is TGCAGCGTTGTATCTGCAGGCTCCTACGAGCAGTACTTC. This sequence encodes CSVVSAGSYEQYF.

The chain is built from TRBV6-1 and TRBJ2-7; a weak D match, TRBD1 (6 bases). V dropped 4 bases and J dropped 1 base, with 14 bases sitting between them. CDR3 size: 15 residues. From germline, CDR1 is MNHNS and CDR2 SASEGT. Here the CDR3 DNA reads TGTGCCAGCAGTGTTGGACCAACAGGGTCCTACGAGCAGTACTTC. It translates to CASSVGPTGSYEQYF.

The V and J genes are TRBV11-2 and TRBJ2-6; the D is unclear. This CDR3 contains 16 residues. Per germline, CDR1 SGHAT and CDR2 FQNNGV. V gave up 1 base and J gave up 2 bases, with 9 bases separating them. CDR3 sequence reads: CASSLVEVAGANVLTF. The CDR3 coding sequence is TGTGCCAGCAGCTTAGTCGAGGTTGCTGGGGCCAACGTCCTGACTTTC.

The chain employs TRBV7-9 and TRBJ2-7; tentatively, D is TRBD2 (5 bases). CDR1 and CDR2 (germline): SEHNR, FQNEAQ (reference sequence). The CDR3 is made up of 12 amino acids. The germline V and J ends were trimmed by 5 bases and 0 bases, with 5 bases remaining between them. CDR3 sequence (DNA): TGTGCCAGCAGCCGGGGCTCCTACGAGCAGTACTTC. Protein: CASSRGSYEQYF.

The chain carries TRBV27 and TRBJ2-7, with D unclear. The germline V and J ends were trimmed by 6 bases and 7 bases, with 10 bases remaining between them. Germline CDR1 reads MNHEY; CDR2 reads SMNVEV (reference sequence). This CDR3 has 11 residues. The CDR3 region is CASSHGVEQYF. CDR3 coding DNA: TGTGCCAGCAGCCACGGTGTGGAGCAGTACTTC.

V usage is TRBV5-1 and J usage is TRBJ2-5; 14 nucleotides match TRBD2. This CDR3 comprises 15 residues. V lost 3 bases to trimming and J lost 5 bases; unmatched junction nucleotides: 3. Germline V gene data show CDR1 as SGHRS and CDR2 as YFSETQ. CDR3 coding DNA: TGCGCCAGCAGCTCCCGACTAGCGGGAGGGGAGACCCAGTACTTC. Its translation is CASSSRLAGGETQYF.

The V gene is TRBV25-1, the J gene TRBJ2-7; weak D call: TRBD2 (6 bases). Trimming shortened V by 8 bases and J by 3 bases, and 14 bases separated the two germline ends. Germline V CDR1 and CDR2: MGHDK, SYGVNS. This CDR3 has 13 amino acids. CDR3 in amino acids: CASQPDYGYEQYF. The CDR3 nucleotides are TGTGCCAGCCAACCGGACTACGGCTACGAGCAGTACTTC.

This chain links TRBV9 with TRBJ2-1; 8 bases map to TRBD2. With V trimmed by 3 bases and J by 4 bases, 12 bases remained unmatched. The CDR3 runs to 17 residues. Germline assignment: CDR1 SGDLS and CDR2 YYNGEE. CDR3 protein: CASSAILGGLDYNEQFF. In DNA form, the CDR3 reads TGTGCCAGCAGCGCGATCCTGGGGGGACTAGATTACAATGAGCAGTTCTTC.

J is TRBJ1-2 and V is TRBV7-9, with no clear D. V lost 2 bases to trimming and J lost 7 bases, with 14 bases between them. This CDR3 has 14 amino acids. CDR1 is SEHNR and CDR2 is FQNEAQ in the germline V gene (reference sequence). CDR3 in amino acids: CASSLSVEGGGYTF. As DNA, the CDR3 is TGTGCCAGCAGCTTATCTGTTGAGGGCGGTGGCTACACCTTC.

The rearrangement joins TRBV4-1 to TRBJ1-2; 7 bases line up with TRBD1. The V segment lost 3 bases and the J segment 4 bases; nucleotides outside the gene matches: 5. The CDR3 contains 14 residues. CDR1 is MGHRA, CDR2 YSYEKL, per germline. CDR3 coding DNA: TGCGCCAGCAGCCAGACAGGGAGTGGCTATGGCTACACCTTC. It translates to CASSQTGSGYGYTF.

CDR3 region: CATSGNYEQYF. The CDR3 DNA reads as TGTGCCACCAGCGGGAACTACGAGCAGTACTTC. The chain links TRBV15 to TRBJ2-7; D call uncertain. The CDR3 covers 11 residues. V shed 5 bases and J shed 3 bases, with 5 bases lying between them. Germline V gene sequence: CDR1 LNHNV, CDR2 YYDKDF (reference sequence).

This chain joins TRBV2 and TRBJ1-5; a weak D match, TRBD1 (5 bases). In germline, CDR1 is SNHLY, CDR2 FYNNEI. V gave up 3 bases and J gave up 3 bases, with 12 bases separating them. The CDR3 has 15 amino acids. CDR3 nucleotides: TGTGCCAGCAGTGAGAGCCTGGGGACCAATCAGCCCCAGCATTTT. This gives the protein CASSESLGTNQPQHF.

This clone appeared once. The chain joins TRBV11-2 to TRBJ1-1; D uncertain. Per the germline V gene, CDR1 is SGHAT and CDR2 is FQNNGV. The CDR3 is 14 residues long. V was cut by 3 bases and J by 0 bases, with 8 bases left in between. In DNA form, the CDR3 reads TGTGCCAGCAGCTTTCTAAGGGTGAACACTGAAGCTTTCTTT. Amino acids: CASSFLRVNTEAFF.

V gene TRBV12-5 combines with J gene TRBJ1-2; maybe TRBD1 (5 bases). Looked up from germline, CDR1 is LGHNT and CDR2 is FRNRAP. Trimming removed 4 bases at V and 3 bases at J, with 15 bases between. There are 15 residues in the CDR3. Written as DNA, the CDR3 is TGTGCTAGTGGTTCGCCGGGGGGAGGGGACTATGGCTACACCTTC. This encodes CASGSPGGGDYGYTF.

V usage is TRBV1 and J usage is TRBJ1-5. TRBV1 is designated a pseudogene. The CDR3 covers 14 residues. CDR3 residues: CTSSHRWGNQPQHF. The CDR3 DNA sequence: TGCACCAGCAGCCACAGATGGGGCAATCAGCCCCAGCATTTT.

This chain joins TRBV28 and TRBJ2-3; D is unclear. The V and J ends lost 3 bases and 4 bases respectively, with 23 bases between them. The CDR3 runs to 18 residues. Germline CDR1 and CDR2: MDHEN and SYDVKM. DNA of the CDR3: TGTGCCAGCAGTTTCCCCCCTTTGTCTCACGAAATGGCAGATACGCAGTATTTT. It specifies CASSFPPLSHEMADTQYF.

This clone has only one observation. The chain employs TRBV18 and TRBJ1-2; TRBD1 is a possible D gene (6 bases). This CDR3 spans 17 amino acids. Germline-derived CDR1 and CDR2 are KGHSH and LQKENI. Trimming took 1 base from V and 2 from J, leaving 17 bases between them. The CDR3 here is CASSPRGGQDINYGYTF. In DNA form, the CDR3 reads TGTGCCAGCTCACCACGGGGGGGGCAAGACATCAACTATGGCTACACCTTC.

Here the CDR3 DNA reads TGTGCCAGCAGCTTATACAAGGATGAGCAGTTCTTC. This sequence encodes CASSLYKDEQFF. V and J are TRBV11-2 and TRBJ2-1, with D hard to call. The V gene lost 2 bases and the J gene lost 8 bases, with 7 bases spanning the gap. CDR3 length equals 12 residues. The germline gives CDR1 SGHAT, CDR2 FQNNGV.

The V gene is TRBV15, the J gene TRBJ2-3, with D maybe TRBD2 (6 bases). There are 14 residues in the CDR3. V was trimmed by 6 bases and J by 1 base, leaving 11 bases between them. Germline loops: CDR1 LNHNV, CDR2 YYDKDF (reference sequence). The CDR3 is CATRTGEGTDTQYF. DNA for the CDR3: TGTGCCACCAGGACCGGGGAGGGCACAGATACGCAGTATTTT.

The rearrangement joins TRBV19 to TRBJ2-1; 7 nucleotides align to TRBD1. CDR3 length: 13 residues. V trimming: 5 bases; J trimming: 6 bases; junction bases outside the gene matches: 4. Germline V gene data show CDR1 as LNHDA and CDR2 as SQIVND (reference sequence). CDR3 sequence (DNA): TGTGCCAGTAGTTTGGCAGGGGGCAATGAGCAGTTCTTC. Amino acids: CASSLAGGNEQFF.

The chain couples TRBV9 to TRBJ2-1, with D possibly matching TRBD2 (5 bases). CDR3 length: 14 amino acids. Trimming shortened V by 3 bases and J by 8 bases, and 15 bases separated the two germline ends. Germline CDR1 is SGDLS and CDR2 is YYNGEE. CDR3 sequence: CASSGFRGFDEQFF. The CDR3 nucleotides read TGTGCCAGCAGCGGTTTCCGGGGATTCGATGAGCAGTTCTTC.

This chain joins TRBV29-1 and TRBJ2-5; D might be TRBD1 (6 bases). The CDR3 runs to 13 residues. V was trimmed by 7 bases and J by 1 base, leaving 13 bases between them. Germline assignment: CDR1 SQVTM and CDR2 ANQGSEA. The CDR3 DNA reads TGCAGCGCATCAGACAGGCTCCAAGAGACCCAGTACTTC. Protein product: CSASDRLQETQYF.

For the CDR3, the DNA is TGCGCCAGCAGCCCCCGAGTTGCTCCTGAGCAGTTCTTC. Its translation: CASSPRVAPEQFF. The J gene is TRBJ2-1, the V gene TRBV4-1; D is unclear. Germline CDR1 is MGHRA and CDR2 is YSYEKL. V lost 4 bases to trimming and J lost 9 bases, with 13 bases between them. CDR3 length: 13 amino acids.